The sequence of this T cell receptor (beta chain) was determined in a study of blood T cell repertoires in COVID-19. Study-level information: The origin of the acute and convalescent COVID-19 samples was the United States, Italy and Spain. PBMCs, B-cell-depleted T cells, or T cells were the source of the cDNA or gDNA that made up the material.

Germline CDR1 LGHDT, CDR2 YNNKEL (reference sequence). Trimming removed 1 base at V and 0 bases at J, with 8 bases between. The CDR3 covers 15 residues. Under the authors' procedure: Reference gene primer amplification gave estimated nucleated cell counts. Measured with immunoSEQ multiplex PCR; TCRdb has only the in-frame clones, and not every one. The V and J calls and clone size are taken from that table; D and trimming were inferred from the DNA. The sample lists nearly 100,000 clones, about 80% occurring once. The origin of this receptor is a man between 65 and 85 years old with acute or convalescent COVID-19. What was sequenced was peripheral blood. The chain is built from TRBV3-1 (or the pseudogene TRBV3-2) and TRBJ2-3; tentatively, D is TRBD2 (6 bases). DNA of the CDR3: TGTGCCAGCAGCCAAGGCGGGGCTAGCACAGATACGCAGTATTTT. Protein product: CASSQGGASTDTQYF.